The 21 T cell receptor beta chains listed next were all sequenced from one sample in a study of blood T cells in healthy people across ages. Primers used in a second PCR of roughly 6 to 11 cycles were a sample-barcoded 5' primer and a J-beta primer mix. TCRdb called the 5' RACE reads again in MiXCR, with one record for every CDR3 protein. In the table there are some 800,000 distinct CDR3 sequences, roughly 25% of which are singletons. The data also belong to a second study, concerning T cells of mothers and their children.

The sequenced sample was blood. The receptors were sampled from a boy aged 5-17 years in good health.

For the CDR3, the DNA is TGTGCCACCGGGACAGACTCCTACGAGCAGTACTTC. It yields the protein CATGTDSYEQYF. The V call is TRBV15, the J call TRBJ2-7; 7 bases are a match to TRBD1. The CDR3 consists of 12 residues. Trimming removed 8 bases from V and 0 bases from J; junction bases left unmatched: 1. The V gene's germline CDR1 is LNHNV and CDR2 YYDKDF (reference sequence).

The chain couples TRBV28 to TRBJ2-1; TRBD2 matches at 7 bases. Trimming at V came to 2 bases and at J to 5 bases, leaving 6 bases not matched to a gene. The germline CDR1 and CDR2 sequences are MDHEN and SYDVKM. This CDR3 region has 15 residues. CDR3 coding DNA: TGTGCCAGCAGTTTACGGCTAGCGGAGGACAATGAGCAGTTCTTC. This gives the protein CASSLRLAEDNEQFF. Full variable domain (rest looked up from reference TRBV28 and TRBJ2-1): DVKVTQSSRYLVKRTGEKVFLECVQDMDHENMFWYRQDPGLGLRLIYFSYDVKMKEKGDIPEGYSVSREKKERFSLILESASTNQTSMYLCASSLRLAEDNEQFFGPGTRLTVL.

This clonotype showed up just a few times. V usage is TRBV6-2 or TRBV6-3 and J usage is TRBJ2-7; tentative D call: TRBD2 (6 bases). This CDR3 contains 15 residues. With 8 bases removed from V and 5 bases from J, the gap between germline ends came to 22 bases. Germline assignment: CDR1 MNHEY and CDR2 SVGEGT. The CDR3 loop is CASREGAGTVDEQYF. The CDR3 bases are TGTGCCAGCCGGGAAGGTGCGGGGACCGTCGACGAGCAGTACTTC.

This chain joins TRBV6-1 and TRBJ2-5, with D perhaps given as TRBD1 or TRBD2 (5 bases each). The end of the DNA is better explained by TRBJ2-7, so the J call may be wrong. CDR1 and CDR2 from the germline V gene are MNHNS and SASEGT. The length of the CDR3 is 17 residues. The CDR3 bases are TGTGCCAGCAGCCGCTCCAACGGGGCGCGGCAACCCTACGAGCAGTACTTC. It is translated as CASSRSNGARQPYEQYF.

A few counts support this clonotype. CDR3 nucleotide sequence: TGTGCCAGCAGTTTGAGGGTAGCTGAGACCCAGTACTTC. Its translation is CASSLRVAETQYF. The chain links TRBV12-3 or TRBV12-4 to TRBJ2-5; TRBD2 is a possible D gene (5 bases). Trimming took 3 bases from V and 5 from J, leaving 10 bases between them. This CDR3 spans 13 amino acids.

This clonotype was seen a few times. The V and J genes are TRBV7-6 and TRBJ2-5, with no clear D. The assigned J gene may be wrong: the sequence end matches TRBJ2-1 better. Germline V gene data show CDR1 as SGHVS and CDR2 as FNYEAQ. The CDR3 covers 13 residues. Written as DNA, the CDR3 is TGTGCCAGCAGCTTTACGGTAAACAATGAGCAGTTCTTC. It yields the protein CASSFTVNNEQFF.

The genes are TRBV27 and TRBJ2-5; 12 nucleotides align to TRBD2. The CDR3 spans 16 residues. Germline CDR1 and CDR2: MNHEY and SMNVEV (reference sequence). The V segment lost 5 bases and the J segment 1 base; nucleotides outside the gene matches: 5. The DNA of the CDR3 is TGTGCCAGCAGTGCTAGGACTAGCGGGGCCCAAGAGACCCAGTACTTC. Translated, it gives CASSARTSGAQETQYF.

This clonotype was detected a few times. The CDR3, as DNA: TGTGCCAGCAGTTACCTGATATTCGAGCAGTACTTC. It encodes CASSYLIFEQYF. The chain is built from TRBV6-2 or TRBV6-3 and TRBJ2-5, with D hard to call. The J call may be in error: the DNA end matches TRBJ2-7 better. Germline lookup yields CDR1 MNHEY and CDR2 SVGEGT. This CDR3 region has 12 residues.

In its sample, this clonotype was seen once. This chain joins TRBV5-1 and TRBJ1-2; 8 nucleotides line up with TRBD1. The ends lost 8 bases at V and 8 bases at J; junction bases unmatched: 8. CDR3 length: 12 residues. CDR1 and CDR2 (germline): SGHRS, YFSETQ. CDR3 amino acids: CARPGTGKGYTF. DNA for the CDR3: TGCGCCAGACCCGGGACAGGAAAGGGCTACACCTTC.

This clonotype came up many times. The chain couples TRBV2 to TRBJ2-7; D is ambiguous. V dropped 1 base and J dropped 4 bases, with 5 bases sitting between them. This CDR3 is 12 amino acids long. Germline V CDR1 and CDR2: SNHLY, FYNNEI. CDR3 coding DNA: TGTGCCAGCAGTGAAGGGCCTTACGAGCAGTACTTC. It is translated as CASSEGPYEQYF.

This clonotype has a handful of counts. The V call is TRBV7-9, the J call TRBJ2-3; 10 bases fit TRBD2. The CDR3 spans 15 residues. CDR1 is SEHNR, CDR2 FQNEAQ, per germline (reference sequence). V lost 6 bases and J lost 4; bases outside the gene matches: 7. The CDR3 coding sequence is TGTGCCAGCAGACCCGGGACTAGCGTACCAGATACGCAGTATTTT. It codes for CASRPGTSVPDTQYF.

The genes are TRBV5-1 and TRBJ2-5, with 8 bases lining up with TRBD2. The DNA end lines up better with TRBJ2-1; the J call may be wrong. Germline CDR1 is SGHRS and CDR2 is YFSETQ. CDR3 length: 14 residues. The CDR3 region has the DNA TGCGCCAGCAGCTTATGGGGACTAGTAAATGAGCAGTTCTTC. This sequence encodes CASSLWGLVNEQFF.

Concerning this clonotype itself: The CDR3 ends on some other residue instead of the conserved phenylalanine or tryptophan, so this is likely a read error. V and J are TRBV4-3 and TRBJ2-7; 7 bases map to TRBD1. CDR1 LGHNA and CDR2 YSLEER come from the germline V gene. Losses at the gene ends were 0 bases for V and 5 bases for J; bases not matched to a gene: 10. This CDR3 spans 16 amino acids. DNA of the CDR3: TGCGCCAGCAGCCAAGATTTGCGACAGGGATTCAACGAGCAGTACCTC. Translated: CASSQDLRQGFNEQYL.

In regard to this clonotype: A much larger clone differs from this one at a single base, so this may be a read error. The chain carries TRBV4-1 and TRBJ2-1, with 7 nucleotides matching TRBD2. The DNA end is more similar to TRBJ2-7, so the J call may be wrong. The CDR3 loop spans 14 amino acids. Germline CDR1 reads MGHRA; CDR2 reads YSYEKL. The CDR3 sequence: CASSEAGEHCEQYF. The CDR3 DNA reads TGCGCCAGCAGCGAGGCGGGAGAGCACTGCGAGCAGTACTTC.

The CDR3 protein is CASSFPAEREGETQYF. The CDR3 DNA reads TGTGCCAGCAGTTTCCCCGCCGAGAGGGAGGGAGAGACCCAGTACTTC. The chain links TRBV12-3 or TRBV12-4 to TRBJ2-5, with 7 bases lining up with TRBD2. The CDR3 is made up of 16 amino acids. J lost 4 bases, V lost 3 bases, and 11 bases had no gene match.

This clonotype was found a few times. The chain recombines TRBV29-1 with TRBJ2-3; 8 positions match TRBD2. Germline trimming cut 4 bases from V and 1 base from J; bases unmatched to any gene: 1. CDR1 is SQVTM, CDR2 ANQGSEA, per germline. The CDR3 loop spans 13 amino acids. The CDR3 loop is CSVGSGGTDTQYF. CDR3 DNA sequence: TGCAGCGTTGGTAGCGGGGGCACAGATACGCAGTATTTT.

This clonotype was observed at least ten times. The chain employs TRBV6-5 and TRBJ2-5; the match to TRBD1 covers 8 bases. The V segment lost 4 bases and the J segment 2 bases; nucleotides outside the gene matches: 3. CDR1 is MNHEY and CDR2 is SVGAGI in the germline V gene. This CDR3 is built from 14 residues. CDR3 coding DNA: TGTGCCAGCAGTTTCGGACAGGGACAAGAGACCCAGTACTTC. Its protein product is CASSFGQGQETQYF.

This sequence joins TRBV29-1 and TRBJ2-5, with D perhaps matching TRBD2 (5 bases). The J call is in doubt because the DNA end fits TRBJ2-7 better. Germline CDR1 and CDR2: SQVTM and ANQGSEA. There are 13 residues in the CDR3. CDR3 protein: CSVEGGHSYEQYF. CDR3 nucleotides: TGCAGCGTTGAGGGCGGGCATTCCTACGAGCAGTACTTC.

This clonotype was seen a handful of times. This chain connects TRBV6-5 to TRBJ1-5; D is ambiguous. The V end was cut by 6 bases, the J end by 0 bases, with 6 bases between. This CDR3 comprises 13 residues. Germline values: CDR1 MNHEY, CDR2 SVGAGI. The CDR3 protein is CASSTNSNQPQHF. The CDR3 DNA reads TGTGCCAGCAGCACCAATAGCAATCAGCCCCAGCATTTT.

The rearrangement uses TRBV20-1 and TRBJ2-7, with D unresolved. Germline lookup yields CDR1 DFQATT and CDR2 SNEGSKA (reference sequence). The CDR3 is 13 residues long. The V gene lost 0 bases and the J gene lost 5 bases, with 11 bases spanning the gap. The CDR3 nucleotides are TGCAGTGCTAGAGAAGTTTCACAAGACGAGCAGTACTTC. Protein: CSAREVSQDEQYF.

The chain combines TRBV9 with TRBJ2-2; D is undetermined. Trimming took off 2 bases at V and 6 bases at J, with 8 bases between the two ends. This CDR3 has 13 amino acids. Germline V CDR1 and CDR2: SGDLS, YYNGEE. The CDR3 nucleotides are TGTGCCAGCAGCGTTGCGTGGGCCGGGGAGCTGTTTTTT. Amino acids: CASSVAWAGELFF. The variable domain in full, with the rest retrieved from reference TRBV9 and TRBJ2-2, is DSGVTQTPKHLITATGQRVTLRCSPRSGDLSVYWYQQSLDQGLQFLIQYYNGEERAKGNILERFSAQQFPDLHSELNLSSLELGDSALYFCASSVAWAGELFFGEGSRLTVL.